Sequencing of this TCR beta chain was carried out in a study of identical twins. Trimming took 2 bases from V and 8 from J, leaving 6 bases between them. This CDR3 comprises 12 residues. CDR1 is MNHNY and CDR2 is SVGAGI in the germline V gene (reference sequence). TCRdb fed the 5' RACE reads into MiXCR, producing one record per CDR3 protein. The sample has about 520,000 distinct CDR3 sequences; roughly 21% are singletons. The same data also contributed to another study, on T cells expressing NK-cell markers. Per that study: It was sorted CD3+CD56+NKG2C+, CD3+CD56+NKG2C- and CD3+CD56-NKG2C+ T cells that supplied the TCR beta repertoires. Sequencing covered eight donors, seven HCMV-seropositive and one seronegative. The study found these clonotypes also leading the CD3+CD56-NKG2C+ fraction in a few donors. Specificity for HCMV among expanded NKG2C+ T cell clones was not established.

The specimen was CD4+ T cells sorted from blood. This TCR was sampled from a woman between 18 and 30 years old in good health. The rearrangement links TRBV6-6 to TRBJ1-4; perhaps TRBD1 as D (6 bases). The DNA of the CDR3 is TGTGCCAGCAGTTACCAGGGGGAAAAACTGTTTTTT. Translation: CASSYQGEKLFF.